The clone carrying this T cell receptor beta chain rates as medium-sized. Method: immunoSEQ multiplex PCR; TCRdb's copy keeps in-frame clones and lacks some. The sample comprises approximately 190,000 clones, roughly 84% of which are singletons, and roughly 3.1% rests with the top ten. This entry comes from a study of blood T cell repertoires in COVID-19. The V gene lost 4 bases and the J gene lost 5 bases, with 12 bases spanning the gap. This CDR3 comprises 14 residues. CDR1 and CDR2 (germline): WSHSY, SAAADI. Participants in the exposed group had met a COVID-19 case in the 2 weeks before joining the study.

The receptor was derived from a woman aged 25 to 45 who had been exposed to COVID-19. The V gene is TRBV10-2, the J gene TRBJ1-5; D not resolved. The sequenced sample consisted of PBMCs or T cells enriched from blood (not recorded which). CDR3 coding DNA: TGCGCCAGCAGTGTGAGCCCGCCGGATCAGCCCCAGCATTTT. It specifies CASSVSPPDQPQHF.